This TCR beta chain was retrieved from a study of blood T cell repertoires in COVID-19. On the study more broadly: Specimens from acute and convalescent COVID-19 originated in the United States, Italy and Spain. The analysed material was cDNA or gDNA that came from T cells, B-cell-depleted T cells, or PBMCs.

Per the authors' pipeline: Nucleated cell counts were estimated from reference gene primer amplification. Repertoires were generated with immunoSEQ multiplex PCR, while TCRdb's copy carries only in-frame clones and drops some. V and J calls and clone size are those listed in that table; D and trimming were worked out from the DNA. The sample yields about 160,000 clones, around 89% seen once. Enrolled during active infection, Seattle patients were then followed longitudinally. Trimming stripped 3 bases from V and 15 bases from J, with 21 bases between. Germline values: CDR1 SGHAT, CDR2 FQNNGV. The CDR3 is 15 amino acids.

Sample: peripheral blood. The V and J genes are TRBV11-2 and TRBJ1-6, with D uncertain. The TCR sequence derives from a young man with COVID-19, enrolled during active disease. The CDR3 spells CASSFSIGARGILHF. CDR3 bases: TGTGCCAGCAGCTTTAGTATAGGAGCGAGAGGTATCCTCCACTTT.